What follows are 5 T cell receptor beta chains derived from one specimen sequenced in a study of cytomegalovirus exposure and HLA in healthy donors. It was with 60 Vbeta and 13 Jbeta primers that the PCR ran. TCRdb's copy holds only in-frame clones and misses some; the assay was immunoSEQ multiplex PCR. The table lists 150,000 to 200,000 clones, roughly 80% of them singletons, with roughly 6.3% in the top ten. Source material: PBMCs. These receptor sequences come from a man aged 35 to 55 in good health and CMV-seropositive.

The gene calls are TRBV15 and TRBJ1-5, with unresolved D. Trimming cost V 0 bases and J 0 bases, with 9 bases left between them. In germline, CDR1 is LNHNV, CDR2 YYDKDF (reference sequence). The CDR3 is 16 amino acids. CDR3 sequence (DNA): TGTGCCACCAGCAGAGAAGGAGGGTATAGCAATCAGCCCCAGCATTTT. Its translation: CATSREGGYSNQPQHF.

The V and J genes are TRBV7-3 and TRBJ2-7; a weak D match, TRBD2 (6 bases). The germline V gene has CDR1 SGHTA and CDR2 FQGTGA. The CDR3 length is 14 residues. The ends were cut back, 2 bases at V and 1 base at J, with 9 bases in the middle. CDR3 region: CASSLSGGSYEQYF. Here the CDR3 DNA reads TGTGCCAGCAGCTTATCCGGGGGTTCCTACGAGCAGTACTTC.

This clone was recorded once. The chain carries TRBV5-1 and TRBJ2-7, with no clear D. V gave up 1 base and J gave up 0 bases, with 8 bases separating them. Germline V gene sequence: CDR1 SGHRS, CDR2 YFSETQ. The CDR3 is made up of 14 amino acids. CDR3 DNA: TGCGCCAGCAGCTTGTTGTGGAGCTCCTACGAGCAGTACTTC. Amino acid sequence: CASSLLWSSYEQYF.

This clone was observed a few times. The gene calls are TRBV13 and TRBJ2-7; possible D gene TRBD1, 6 bases. V dropped 5 bases and J dropped 1 base, with 12 bases sitting between them. This CDR3 comprises 14 residues. The germline gives CDR1 PRHDT, CDR2 FYEKMQ (reference sequence). Written as DNA, the CDR3 is TGTGCCAGCAGCCTACAGGGTCCTTCCTACGAGCAGTACTTC. It encodes CASSLQGPSYEQYF.

In its sample, this clone was seen a few times. The identical CDR3 is also encoded by other nucleotide sequences in the sample. V gene TRBV7-2 combines with J gene TRBJ1-3; D gene uncertain. Trimming removed 4 bases at V and 0 bases at J, with 4 bases between. This CDR3 has 13 amino acids. Germline V CDR1 and CDR2: SGHTA, FQGNSA. CDR3 nucleotides: TGTGCCAGCAGCTCATCCTCTGGAAACACCATATATTTT. Translated, it gives CASSSSSGNTIYF. The full variable domain, with the rest looked up from reference TRBV7-2 and TRBJ1-3, is GAGVSQSPSNKVTEKGKDVELRCDPISGHTALYWYRQSLGQGLEFLIYFQGNSAPDKSGLPSDRFSAERTGGSVSTLTIQRTQQEDSAVYLCASSSSSGNTIYFGEGSWLTVV.